What follows is one TCR beta chain and its context. It has no known antigen specificity. Base quality data are lacking; no much larger clone is found one base away. The germline ends are 11 bases apart after V is trimmed by 4 bases and J by 0 bases. For CDR1 and CDR2, the germline V gene (reference sequence) lists LNHNV and YYDKDF. Counted from cysteine to phenylalanine, this CDR3 has 15 amino acids. The DNA shown is the 45-base CDR3, in frame from base 1. The CDR3 regions of human TCRbeta chains were analyzed by immunosequencing. In the source study's methods: TCRs in the repertoires were compared against a reference library of SARS-CoV-2-specific TCRs that had been generated with the MIRA antigen-specificity platform. Breadth was defined as the fraction of unique TCRs that were SARS-CoV-2-associated. Depth was defined as the fraction of total T cells that were SARS-CoV-2-associated. Using the MIRA data, each spike-specific TCR was assigned both to the spike region to which the TCR was reactive and to a CD4 or CD8 class. Log10-transformed breadth and depth values were compared by one-way ANOVA with Sidak's multiple comparisons tests. The source is immuneACCESS, and TCRdb retained only in-frame sequences with V and J called. Part of the clones is not carried over; for the studies checked, unresolved V genes explain less than half of this, and the remainder is unexplained. V, J and clone size derive from that table, while D and trimming were established from the DNA sequence. The sample has under 130,000 clones on record, roughly 90% of them singletons. The top ten hold around 1.2% of the sample.

The entry originates in a study of T cell responses to AZD1222 COVID-19 vaccine (dated by TCRdb to the early 2020s). Some background on the complete study: AZD1222 recipients given second doses at about 4 weeks or at about 12 weeks were pooled, since spike-specific TCR depth and breadth were not found to differ between the two schedules. A total of around 240 trial participants underwent TCR sequencing, of whom about 200 had received two doses of AZD1222 and around 26 had received two doses of the MenACWY control vaccine. Enrollment into the trials was organized by age into subgroups of 18-55, 56-69 and 70-plus years, and those subgroups contained roughly 140, 27 and 60 TCR-sequenced participants, respectively. Points the paper makes about the study in general: Nearly half of unique spike-specific TCRs reportedly recognized epitopes outside regions mutated in the B.1.351 and B.1.1.7 variants. After two AZD1222 doses, both the breadth and the depth of spike-specific TCRs were significantly higher than at day 0 and than in MenACWY recipients. Most participants were white British and females outnumbered males, and the authors suggested that clonal diversity may have been underestimated. In the small 56-69-year group, the increase in depth fell short of significance, most likely because of low power. CD4 TCRs associated with the vaccine covered the entire spike protein, and the dominant responses were in regions 160-218 and 743-854. Because no samples from the day 14 peak response were available, repertoires could be characterized only after the peak T cell response. Conclusions about previously exposed vaccinees are limited, since just six AZD1222 recipients were seropositive for SARS-CoV-2 at baseline.

This specimen's time point label, per the study, means: baseline before first vaccination. Samples from vaccinated people were obtained from the UK trials COV001 and COV002, which included a single-blind randomized controlled phase 2/3 trial of AZD1222 (ChAdOx1 nCoV-19) in healthy adults. For TCRbeta chain sequencing, PBMC samples were collected from trial participants at day 0 and at day 28 after the second dose. This clonotype originated in an adult in good health. This specimen was peripheral blood, taken on day 0 of AZD1222 vaccination. The chain couples TRBV15 to TRBJ2-3, with the D gene not clear enough to name. The CDR3 reads CATSKKRASTDTQYF. The bases read TGTGCCACCAGCAAAAAAAGGGCCAGCACAGATACGCAGTATTTT.